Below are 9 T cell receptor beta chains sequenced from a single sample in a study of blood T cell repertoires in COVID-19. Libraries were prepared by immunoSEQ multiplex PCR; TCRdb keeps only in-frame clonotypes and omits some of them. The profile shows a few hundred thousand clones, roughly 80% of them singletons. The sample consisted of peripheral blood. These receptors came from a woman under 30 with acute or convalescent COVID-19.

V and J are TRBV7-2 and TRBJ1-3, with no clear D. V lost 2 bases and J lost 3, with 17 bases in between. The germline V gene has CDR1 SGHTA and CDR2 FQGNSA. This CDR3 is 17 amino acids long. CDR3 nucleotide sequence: TGTGCCAGCAGCTTATATCGGTCCCTCGAGGGTGGAAACACCATATATTTT. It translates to CASSLYRSLEGGNTIYF.

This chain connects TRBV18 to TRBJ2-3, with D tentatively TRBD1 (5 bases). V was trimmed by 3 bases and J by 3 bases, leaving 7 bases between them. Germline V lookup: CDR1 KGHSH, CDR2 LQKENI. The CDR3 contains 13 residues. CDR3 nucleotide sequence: TGTGCCAGCTCACCGCCAGGGACAGATACGCAGTATTTT. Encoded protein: CASSPPGTDTQYF.

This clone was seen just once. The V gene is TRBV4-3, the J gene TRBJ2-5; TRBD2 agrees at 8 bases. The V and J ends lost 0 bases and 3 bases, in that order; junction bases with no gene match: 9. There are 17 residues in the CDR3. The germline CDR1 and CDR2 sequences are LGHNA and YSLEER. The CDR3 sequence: CASSQEAPAGREETQYF. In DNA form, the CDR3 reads TGCGCCAGCAGCCAAGAAGCCCCAGCCGGGAGGGAAGAGACCCAGTACTTC.

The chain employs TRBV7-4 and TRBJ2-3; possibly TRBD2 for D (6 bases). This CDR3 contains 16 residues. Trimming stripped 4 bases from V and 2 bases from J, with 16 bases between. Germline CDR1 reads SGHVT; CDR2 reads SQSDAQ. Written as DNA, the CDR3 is TGTGCCAGCAGCTGTCCGCGGGACGGATACACAGATACGCAGTATTTT. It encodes CASSCPRDGYTDTQYF. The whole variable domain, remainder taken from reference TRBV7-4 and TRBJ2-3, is GAGVSQSPRYKVAKRGRDVALRCDSISGHVTLYWYRQTLGQGSEVLTYSQSDAQRDKSGRPSGRFSAERPERSVSTLKIQRTEQGDSAVYLCASSCPRDGYTDTQYFGPGTRLTVL.

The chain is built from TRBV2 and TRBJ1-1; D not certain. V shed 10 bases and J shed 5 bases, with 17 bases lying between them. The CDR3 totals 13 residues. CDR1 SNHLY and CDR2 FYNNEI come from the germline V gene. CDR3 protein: CAIHDPGRTEAFF. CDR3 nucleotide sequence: TGTGCCATCCACGACCCAGGAAGGACTGAAGCTTTCTTT.

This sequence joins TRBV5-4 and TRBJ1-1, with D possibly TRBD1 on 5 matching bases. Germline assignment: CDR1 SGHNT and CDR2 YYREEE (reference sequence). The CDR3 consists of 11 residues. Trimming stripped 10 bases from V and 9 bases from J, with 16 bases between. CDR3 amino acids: CAAAAGTQAFF. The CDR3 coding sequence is TGTGCCGCAGCAGCGGGGACGCAAGCTTTCTTT.

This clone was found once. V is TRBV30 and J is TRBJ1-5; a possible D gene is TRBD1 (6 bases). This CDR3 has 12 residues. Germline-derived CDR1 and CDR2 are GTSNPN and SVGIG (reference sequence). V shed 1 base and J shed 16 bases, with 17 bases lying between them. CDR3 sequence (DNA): TGTGCCTGGAGTGCGGGGGGGGCCCGGCATCATTTT. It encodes CAWSAGGARHHF. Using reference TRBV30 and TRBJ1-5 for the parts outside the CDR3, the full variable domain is SQTIHQWPATLVQPVGSPLSLECTVEGTSNPNLYWYRQAAGRGLQLLFYSVGIGQISSEVPQNLSASRPQDRQFILSSKKLLLSDSGFYLCAWSAGGARHHFGDGTRLSIL.

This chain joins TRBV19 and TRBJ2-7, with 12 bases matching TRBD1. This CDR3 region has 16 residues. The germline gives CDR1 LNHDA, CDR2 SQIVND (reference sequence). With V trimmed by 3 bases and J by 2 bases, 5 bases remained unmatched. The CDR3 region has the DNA TGTGCCAGTAGTATTGGGACAGGGGGCTATCCCTACGAGCAGTACTTC. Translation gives CASSIGTGGYPYEQYF.

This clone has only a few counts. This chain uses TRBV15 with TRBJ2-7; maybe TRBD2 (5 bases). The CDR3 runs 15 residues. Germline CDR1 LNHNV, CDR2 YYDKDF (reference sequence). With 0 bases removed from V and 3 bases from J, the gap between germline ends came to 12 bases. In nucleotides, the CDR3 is TGTGCCACCAGCAGAGAGCGGAGGACGAACTACGAGCAGTACTTC. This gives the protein CATSRERRTNYEQYF.